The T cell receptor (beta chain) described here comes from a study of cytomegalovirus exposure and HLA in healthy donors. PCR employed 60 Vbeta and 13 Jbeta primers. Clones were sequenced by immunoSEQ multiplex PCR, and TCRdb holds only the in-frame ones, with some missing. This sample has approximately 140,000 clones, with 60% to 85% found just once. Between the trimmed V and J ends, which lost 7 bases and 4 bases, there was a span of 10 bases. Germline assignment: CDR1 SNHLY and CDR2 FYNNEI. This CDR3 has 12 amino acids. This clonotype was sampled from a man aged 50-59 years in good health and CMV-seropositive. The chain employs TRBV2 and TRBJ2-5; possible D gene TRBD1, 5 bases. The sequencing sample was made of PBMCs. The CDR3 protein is CASKGIAETQYF. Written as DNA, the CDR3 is TGTGCCAGCAAGGGGATTGCAGAGACCCAGTACTTC.